Following are 26 T cell receptor beta chains from one sample sequenced in a study of T cell repertoires in cytomegalovirus infection. TCRdb used MiXCR to reprocess the reads, holding one entry per CDR3 protein. The profile shows under 200,000 distinct CDR3 sequences, 17% of them singletons. The sequenced sample was CD8+ T cells from PBMCs. The receptor source for this set is a human donor in good health (CMV status not recorded). Some clones in this sample may be carry-over from other donors' samples.

This clonotype was counted only a few times. The J gene is TRBJ2-3, the V gene TRBV7-2, with 10 positions matching TRBD2. From germline, CDR1 is SGHTA and CDR2 FQGNSA. The J segment lost 4 bases and the V segment lost 4 bases, leaving 14 bases of the junction unmatched. The CDR3 consists of 18 residues. Here the CDR3 reads CASSSFPRSGGAADTQYF. In nucleotides, the CDR3 is TGTGCCAGCAGCTCCTTCCCTCGAAGCGGGGGGGCCGCAGATACGCAGTATTTT.

In its sample, this clonotype was seen a few times. V usage is TRBV7-2 and J usage is TRBJ1-6; the D is unclear. V lost 1 base, J lost 7 bases, and 11 bases lay in between. The CDR3 contains 15 residues. Germline assignment: CDR1 SGHTA and CDR2 FQGNSA. CDR3 sequence (DNA): TGTGCCAGCAGCTTAGGGTCCGGAGGCAATTCACCCCTCCACTTT. Its protein product is CASSLGSGGNSPLHF.

The V and J genes are TRBV7-3 and TRBJ2-3; the match to TRBD1 covers 10 bases. The CDR3 covers 16 residues. Per the germline V gene, CDR1 is SGHTA and CDR2 is FQGTGA. The ends lost 4 bases at V and 7 bases at J; junction bases unmatched: 11. The CDR3 coding sequence is TGTGCCAGCAGCTCAACAGACAGGGGGCGATGGAATACGCAGTATTTT. Translation gives CASSSTDRGRWNTQYF.

This clonotype was recorded many times. The rearrangement uses TRBV7-2 and TRBJ1-1; D ambiguous. CDR3 size: 16 residues. CDR1 and CDR2 (germline): SGHTA, FQGNSA. Trimming took 1 base from V and 1 from J, leaving 13 bases between them. The CDR3 DNA reads TGTGCCAGCAGCTTAGTGTCCCGGGCCCCGAACACTGAAGCTTTCTTT. Translated: CASSLVSRAPNTEAFF.

This clonotype was recorded at least ten times. The V and J genes are TRBV7-8 and TRBJ2-3; TRBD2 agrees at 9 bases. This CDR3 has 17 amino acids. The germline V gene encodes CDR1 SGHVS and CDR2 FQNEAQ. V dropped 5 bases and J dropped 3; count of bases not matched to a gene: 12. CDR3 DNA: TGTGCCAGCAGCCCCCTTTATAGCGGGAGTGAGACAGATACGCAGTATTTT. Its protein product is CASSPLYSGSETDTQYF.

This sequence joins TRBV10-3 and TRBJ1-1, with D unresolved. Germline CDR1 reads ENHRY; CDR2 reads SYGVKD. This CDR3 is 13 amino acids long. V lost 11 bases to trimming and J lost 1 base, with 14 bases between them. The CDR3 protein is CAVLGNRNTEAFF. Written as DNA, the CDR3 is TGTGCCGTCCTGGGGAATCGGAACACTGAAGCTTTCTTT.

The V and J genes are TRBV7-9 and TRBJ1-2, with 7 nucleotides matching TRBD1. From germline, CDR1 is SEHNR and CDR2 FQNEAQ (reference sequence). V was clipped by 5 bases and J by 4 bases; unmatched bases: 16. The CDR3 contains 17 residues. CDR3 nucleotides: TGTGCCAGCAGCCACACACTGGGACAGCAGCTCGGCTATGGCTACACCTTC. As protein: CASSHTLGQQLGYGYTF. Filled out from reference TRBV7-9 and TRBJ1-2, the complete variable domain reads DTGVSQNPRHKITKRGQNVTFRCDPISEHNRLYWYRQTLGQGPEFLTYFQNEAQLEKSRLLSDRFSAERPKGSFSTLEIQRTEQGDSAMYLCASSHTLGQQLGYGYTFGSGTRLTVV.

This chain joins TRBV29-1 and TRBJ2-7, with 10 bases matching TRBD1. V lost 0 bases, J lost 4 bases, and 6 bases stayed unmatched. The CDR3 contains 15 residues. The germline V gene has CDR1 SQVTM and CDR2 ANQGSEA. CDR3 nucleotides: TGCAGCGTTGAAGATCCCGGGACAGGGGATTACGAGCAGTACTTC. Amino acids: CSVEDPGTGDYEQYF.

CDR3 in amino acids: CASASEDTQYF. The CDR3 DNA is TGTGCTAGTGCCTCGGAAGATACGCAGTATTTT. The V gene is TRBV12-5, the J gene TRBJ2-3; D not certain. The V gene's germline CDR1 is LGHNT and CDR2 FRNRAP. Trimming removed 7 bases from V and 5 bases from J, with 7 bases in between. The CDR3 is made up of 11 amino acids.

This clonotype was detected only a few times. The chain uses TRBV12-3 or TRBV12-4 and TRBJ1-2; TRBD1 matches 7 bases. The CDR3 length is 13 residues. V lost 2 bases, J lost 8 bases, and 5 bases stayed unmatched. The DNA for the CDR3 is TGTGCCAGCAGTTTATTGAGGGGGCAAGGCTACACCTTC. Residues: CASSLLRGQGYTF.

Concerning this clonotype itself: This CDR3 fails to terminate in the conserved phenylalanine or tryptophan, so it likely reflects a read error. The chain recombines TRBV7-8 with TRBJ2-7, with TRBD1 matching 11 bases. The CDR3 is made up of 15 amino acids. Unmatched junction bases numbered 5, after V lost 4 bases and J lost 3 bases. The germline V gene encodes CDR1 SGHVS and CDR2 FQNEAQ. The CDR3 DNA reads TGTGCCAGCAGCTGGGGGACAGGGGGTGGCTACGAGCAGTACTTG. This sequence encodes CASSWGTGGGYEQYL.

This clonotype was detected only a few times. This chain links TRBV6-1 with TRBJ2-1; no definite D call. Germline V gene sequence: CDR1 MNHNS, CDR2 SASEGT. V lost 6 bases and J lost 16, with 16 bases in between. This CDR3 is 11 amino acids long. The CDR3 coding sequence is TGTGCCAGCAGGGAGCATCGGGCTGGATTCTTC. It codes for CASREHRAGFF.

This clonotype was recorded a few times. The V gene is TRBV7-2, the J gene TRBJ2-1; tentatively, D is TRBD2 (6 bases). V was pared by 5 bases and J by 2 bases, with 25 bases between. The germline V gene has CDR1 SGHTA and CDR2 FQGNSA. CDR3 length: 19 residues. The CDR3 reads CASSPRSTLGGMTYNEQFF. CDR3 sequence (DNA): TGTGCCAGCAGCCCCCGAAGCACACTGGGCGGGATGACCTACAATGAGCAGTTCTTC.

The rearrangement links TRBV28 to TRBJ2-1, with D perhaps TRBD1 (5 bases). Trimming pared 3 bases from V and 9 bases from J, leaving 21 bases between. Germline values: CDR1 MDHEN, CDR2 SYDVKM. This CDR3 contains 16 residues. This CDR3 is CASSFQGHQSKGEQFF. The CDR3 nucleotides are TGTGCCAGCAGTTTCCAGGGTCACCAGTCGAAGGGTGAGCAGTTCTTC.

The genes are TRBV7-9 and TRBJ2-2; 8 bases map to TRBD1. Losses at the gene ends were 5 bases for V and 5 bases for J; bases not matched to a gene: 10. There are 16 residues in the CDR3. Germline V gene sequence: CDR1 SEHNR, CDR2 FQNEAQ (reference sequence). The CDR3 sequence: CASSPRTGKSTGELFF. CDR3 sequence (DNA): TGTGCCAGCAGCCCTCGGACAGGGAAATCTACCGGGGAGCTGTTTTTT.

DNA for the CDR3: TGCAGCGTCCTTCCGGGACAAAACACTGAAGCTTTCTTT. Translation gives CSVLPGQNTEAFF. This chain uses TRBV29-1 with TRBJ1-1; D is perhaps TRBD1 (6 bases). The CDR3 length is 13 residues. V lost 6 bases, J lost 2 bases, and 13 bases lay in between. Germline-derived CDR1 and CDR2 are SQVTM and ANQGSEA.

This clonotype was detected a few times. The chain joins TRBV19 to TRBJ2-5, with TRBD2 identical over 7 bases. There are 17 residues in the CDR3. The germline gives CDR1 LNHDA, CDR2 SQIVND (reference sequence). V shed 3 bases, J shed 2 bases, and the junction held 12 bases outside the gene matches. The CDR3 reads CASSILTGLGPQETQYF. As DNA, the CDR3 is TGTGCCAGTAGTATCCTAACCGGACTAGGACCACAAGAGACCCAGTACTTC.

There are a few counts of this clonotype. The V and J genes are TRBV7-6 and TRBJ2-1; 8 nucleotides match TRBD2. This CDR3 has 15 residues. CDR1 is SGHVS and CDR2 is FNYEAQ in the germline V gene. After removal of 2 bases from V and 6 bases from J, the junction contained 6 bases not matched to a gene. CDR3 in DNA: TGTGCCAGCAGCTTACGCTATCGGGAGGGCAATGAGCAGTTCTTC. Translated: CASSLRYREGNEQFF.

Of note for this clonotype: At one boundary the junction diverges from the germline segment, which might be a read error. The V and J genes are TRBV7-2 and TRBJ1-2; 9 nucleotides match TRBD1. The germline V gene encodes CDR1 SGHTA and CDR2 FQGNSA. The CDR3 runs to 15 residues. The CDR3 spells CARSLSDRGINGYTF. CDR3 DNA sequence: TGTGCCCGCAGCCTCAGCGACAGGGGGATTAATGGCTACACCTTC.

A few counts support this clonotype. V usage is TRBV10-3 and J usage is TRBJ1-5; no reliable D call. V was pared by 10 bases and J by 2 bases, with 15 bases between. Germline V gene sequence: CDR1 ENHRY, CDR2 SYGVKD. The CDR3 runs 14 residues. The CDR3 is CATSQVTGNQPQHF. In DNA form, the CDR3 reads TGTGCCACATCGCAGGTGACTGGCAATCAGCCCCAGCATTTT.

The table lists this clonotype with a few counts. V usage is TRBV7-8 and J usage is TRBJ2-1; TRBD2 matches at 10 bases. This CDR3 spans 15 amino acids. J lost 7 bases, V lost 6 bases, and 9 bases had no gene match. Germline V gives CDR1 SGHVS, CDR2 FQNEAQ. This chain's CDR3 is CASRRSGGAPNEQFF. CDR3 DNA: TGTGCCAGCAGGAGGAGCGGGGGGGCCCCTAATGAGCAGTTCTTC.

There are a few counts of this clonotype. The chain recombines TRBV20-1 with TRBJ2-5; 11 bases are shared with TRBD2. Germline V gene lookup returns CDR1 DFQATT and CDR2 SNEGSKA (reference sequence). This CDR3 has 15 residues. V trimming: 6 bases; J trimming: 2 bases; junction bases outside the gene matches: 8. The DNA of the CDR3 is TGCAGTGCGATTACTAGCGGGAGCCGGCAAGAGACCCAGTACTTC. It translates to CSAITSGSRQETQYF.

CDR3 coding DNA: TGTGCCAGCAGTCAACTAGCGGGAGGTACGGGTGAGCAGTTCTTC. It specifies CASSQLAGGTGEQFF. The rearrangement uses TRBV6-5 and TRBJ2-1, with 12 positions matching TRBD2. J was trimmed by 9 bases and V by 5 bases; bases with no gene match: 8. This CDR3 spans 15 amino acids. Germline CDR1 MNHEY, CDR2 SVGAGI.

The genes are TRBV7-9 and TRBJ2-7; D uncertain. The V gene lost 3 bases and the J gene lost 2 bases, with 8 bases spanning the gap. The CDR3 has 13 residues. The germline gives CDR1 SEHNR, CDR2 FQNEAQ (reference sequence). The CDR3 DNA sequence: TGTGCCAGCAGCTTGGCCGCGGCCTACGAGCAGTACTTC. It codes for CASSLAAAYEQYF.

The rearrangement links TRBV7-9 to TRBJ1-2; D gene uncertain. Between the trimmed V and J ends, which lost 1 base and 4 bases, there was a span of 19 bases. Germline V CDR1 and CDR2: SEHNR, FQNEAQ (reference sequence). This CDR3 spans 17 amino acids. The CDR3 nucleotides read TGTGCCAGCAGCTTAGGCCGGGAGGAAGGCCTCGGCTATGGCTACACCTTC. It codes for CASSLGREEGLGYGYTF. Full variable domain (rest looked up from reference TRBV7-9 and TRBJ1-2): DTGVSQNPRHKITKRGQNVTFRCDPISEHNRLYWYRQTLGQGPEFLTYFQNEAQLEKSRLLSDRFSAERPKGSFSTLEIQRTEQGDSAMYLCASSLGREEGLGYGYTFGSGTRLTVV.

The chain combines TRBV11-2 with TRBJ2-3; 13 nucleotides match TRBD2. The CDR3 consists of 19 residues. Trimming removed 7 bases from V and 8 bases from J; junction bases left unmatched: 21. CDR1 SGHAT and CDR2 FQNNGV come from the germline V gene. CDR3: CASTSGLAGVWGSVGTQYF. In nucleotides, the CDR3 is TGTGCCAGCACCTCCGGACTAGCGGGAGTGTGGGGGTCAGTCGGTACGCAGTATTTT.